This is a list of T cell receptor beta chains from one sample in a study of T cell changes during pregnancy in multiple sclerosis. TCRdb's copy holds only in-frame clones and misses some; the assay was immunoSEQ multiplex PCR. This table has 35,000 or so clones, 92% appearing once. Source: CD4+ T cells from peripheral blood mononuclear cells, taken after pregnancy. Every receptor here comes from a female donor with multiple sclerosis, enrolled in a pregnancy study. CDR3s include the opening cysteine and the closing phenylalanine or tryptophan. D genes are given only for firm matches. The size of a clone is reported for some rows only, either as once, few or many, or as a class for expanded clones.

DNA | CDR3 | size | J | D | V
TGTGCCAGCTCACCAGGGGCTAGTAATTCACCCCTCCACTTT | CASSPGASNSPLHF | NA | TRBJ1-6 | NA | TRBV18
TGTGCCTGGAATTTGGGTGCGGGTAATTCACCCCTCCACTTT | CAWNLGAGNSPLHF | NA | TRBJ1-6 | NA | TRBV30
TGTGCCAGTAGCCAGACAGGTGACCGACTAGATACGCAGTATTTT | CASSQTGDRLDTQYF | NA | TRBJ2-3 | NA | TRBV19
TGTGCCAGCAGGTATAGCGGGAGGCATGAGCAGTTCTTC | CASRYSGRHEQFF | NA | TRBJ2-1 | TRBD2 | TRBV28
TGCGCCAGCAGCCCCCCACTAGCGGGAGTGGAGACCCAGTACTTC | CASSPPLAGVETQYF | NA | TRBJ2-5 | TRBD2 | TRBV5-1
TGCGCCAGCAGCTTGCGACAGTTGAACACTGAAGCTTTCTTT | CASSLRQLNTEAFF | NA | TRBJ1-1 | NA | TRBV5-1
TGTGCCAGCTCACGCCCGGGAGCGGGGAATCTGCACGAGCAGTACTTC | CASSRPGAGNLHEQYF | once | TRBJ2-7 | TRBD2 | TRBV18
TGTGCCAGTAGTTTTCTCGGTGAGACCCAGTACTTC | CASSFLGETQYF | NA | TRBJ2-5 | NA | TRBV19
TGCGCCAGCAGCCAAGGGGACACCCTTCAGCCCCAGCATTTT | CASSQGDTLQPQHF | few | TRBJ1-5 | NA | TRBV4-1
TGTGCCAGCAGCGCGGGACCGGGACAGGAATACAATGAGCAGTTCTTC | CASSAGPGQEYNEQFF | NA | TRBJ2-1 | TRBD1 | TRBV9
TGTGCCTGGAGAGCCAGCGGGCTGGAGACCCAGTACTTC | CAWRASGLETQYF | NA | TRBJ2-5 | NA | TRBV30
TGTGCCAGCAGCTTAAAAGGGGGCCCTAATGAAAAACTGTTTTTT | CASSLKGGPNEKLFF | NA | TRBJ1-4 | TRBD1 | TRBV7-3
TGCGCCAGCAGCCAACCAGGGGGCAATGAGCAGTTCTTC | CASSQPGGNEQFF | once | TRBJ2-1 | TRBD1 | TRBV4-3
TGTGCCAGCAGCGAGAGGGGCAGGGGTGGCACTGAAGCTTTCTTT | CASSERGRGGTEAFF | NA | TRBJ1-1 | NA | TRBV5-6
TGTGCCACCAAGGGGCAGCACATCTATGGCTACACCTTC | CATKGQHIYGYTF | NA | TRBJ1-2 | NA | TRBV19
TGTGCCATCAGTGGAGGAGGAGGGACAGGGGGCTATCTCTCTGGAAACACCATATATTTT | CAISGGGGTGGYLSGNTIYF | NA | TRBJ1-3 | TRBD1 | TRBV10-3
TGTGCCAGCAGCTTGGGGGGGCTTTACAATGAGCAGTTCTTC | CASSLGGLYNEQFF | NA | TRBJ2-1 | NA | TRBV5-4
TGCAGTGCTAGAGTTGACTTGGAGCAGTTCTTC | CSARVDLEQFF | NA | TRBJ2-1 | NA | TRBV20-1
TGCGCCAGCAGCCTACCCACAGGGTCTGGGGCCAACGTCCTGACTTTC | CASSLPTGSGANVLTF | NA | TRBJ2-6 | NA | TRBV5-1
TGTGCCAGCAGTGGGGACAATCCCTTTAGGGGAGGCTACACCTTC | CASSGDNPFRGGYTF | NA | TRBJ1-2 | NA | TRBV28
TGTGCCAGCAGTTACTCGAAAGGGGGCTACTACGAGCAGTACTTC | CASSYSKGGYYEQYF | NA | TRBJ2-7 | TRBD1 | TRBV6-5
TGTGCCAGCAGCCGTAACTTCCAGGGGGCCAACGAAAAACTGTTTTTT | CASSRNFQGANEKLFF | NA | TRBJ1-4 | TRBD1 | TRBV7-9
TGTGCCAGCAGCCAGCGGGGGGACACAGATACGCAGTATTTT | CASSQRGDTDTQYF | NA | TRBJ2-3 | TRBD2 | TRBV7-3
TGTGCCAGTAGTATCCCAGCGGCGTCTGGCTACACCTTC | CASSIPAASGYTF | NA | TRBJ1-2 | NA | TRBV19
TGCGCCAGCAGCCAAGGGGGCCAGGGGGCATACGAGCAGTACTTC | CASSQGGQGAYEQYF | once | TRBJ2-7 | TRBD1 | TRBV4-1
TGTGCCAGCAGCTTCAAGCGGGATGAGCAGTTCTTC | CASSFKRDEQFF | NA | TRBJ2-1 | NA | TRBV7-9
TGTGCCAGCACCCAAGAGGGGGTGATAAGAAACACCATATATTTT | CASTQEGVIRNTIYF | NA | TRBJ1-3 | NA | TRBV28
TGTGCCAGCAGCTTAACGGGGACAGGGCCCTATGGCTACACCTTC | CASSLTGTGPYGYTF | NA | TRBJ1-2 | TRBD1 | TRBV7-3
TGTGCCAGCAGCCCGGGACTAGCGCTCACAGATACGCAGTATTTT | CASSPGLALTDTQYF | NA | TRBJ2-3 | TRBD2 | TRBV7-3
TGTGCCAGCGCCCCGGGGACAGGGGGCATGTTTTGGACCGGGGAGCTGTTTTTT | CASAPGTGGMFWTGELFF | NA | TRBJ2-2 | TRBD1 | TRBV25-1
TGTGCCATCAGTGGAGGAGCCGGGACAGGAAAGTACCTGAGCGGCTACACCTTC | CAISGGAGTGKYLSGYTF | NA | TRBJ1-2 | TRBD1 | TRBV10-3
TGTGCCAGCAGTGGACTAGCAGGGAATGAGCAGTTCTTC | CASSGLAGNEQFF | NA | TRBJ2-1 | TRBD2 | TRBV2
TGTGCCAGCAGTTACGGGGGCGTGGACACTGAAGCTTTCTTT | CASSYGGVDTEAFF | once | TRBJ1-1 | NA | TRBV6-6
TGTGCCAGCAGCTTAGAAGGCAGGATGTCCTACGAGCAGTACTTC | CASSLEGRMSYEQYF | NA | TRBJ2-7 | NA | TRBV7-6
TGTGCCAGCAGTTTTACCACCGGGACAGGGCTCTACGAGCAGTACTTC | CASSFTTGTGLYEQYF | NA | TRBJ2-7 | TRBD1 | TRBV6-5
TGTGCCAGCAGTTTATGGACAGGGTACCAAGAGACCCAGTACTTC | CASSLWTGYQETQYF | NA | TRBJ2-5 | TRBD1 | TRBV28